The TCR beta chain described here comes from a study of T cell responses to AZD1222 COVID-19 vaccine. Study-level results: White British ancestry dominated among donors, who included more females, and clonal diversity was possibly underestimated. The breadth and depth of Spike-specific TCRs increased once two AZD1222 doses had been given. Among those given AZD1222, only five to seven were seropositive at baseline.

Method: immunoSEQ multiplex PCR; TCRdb's copy keeps in-frame clones and lacks some. The profile covers around 91,000 clones, with 70% to 90% appearing a single time and about 19% taken by the ten largest. Regarding this clone: The antigen is undetermined.

The V end lost 7 bases, the J end lost 7 bases, and 10 bases lay between the germline ends. The CDR3 is 11 amino acids. Source: peripheral blood, taken on day 0 of AZD1222 vaccination. This receptor was taken from an adult in good health. The gene calls are TRBV12-3 or TRBV12-4 and TRBJ1-2; D possibly corresponds to TRBD1 (5 bases). The CDR3 coding sequence is TGTGCCAGCACCCGGGGGGGTGGCTACACCTTC. Translation gives CASTRGGGYTF.